These 31 T cell receptor beta chains originate from one sample sequenced in a study of T cell repertoires in cytomegalovirus infection. These receptors lack a known antigen. In TCRdb, the reads were re-called with MiXCR into one record per CDR3 protein. The table includes roughly 350,000 distinct CDR3 sequences, roughly a third detected once. Sequenced material: cultured PBMCs, taken from culture after CMV antigen stimulation. These receptors were obtained from a human donor in good health (CMV status not recorded). Some clones in this sample may be carry-over from other donors' samples.

At least ten counts were recorded for this clonotype. The chain recombines TRBV6-1 with TRBJ2-6; 7 bases are shared with TRBD1. CDR3 size: 16 residues. V trimming: 6 bases; J trimming: 1 base; junction bases outside the gene matches: 6. Per germline, CDR1 MNHNS and CDR2 SASEGT. The CDR3 is CASSTGTASGANVLTF. The CDR3 DNA sequence: TGTGCCAGCAGCACCGGGACAGCTTCTGGGGCCAACGTCCTGACTTTC.

This CDR3 is CAWSVAGGRETQYF. In nucleotides, the CDR3 is TGTGCCTGGAGTGTAGCAGGGGGCAGAGAGACCCAGTACTTC. The V call is TRBV30, the J call TRBJ2-5, with 8 bases lining up with TRBD1. Germline lookup yields CDR1 GTSNPN and CDR2 SVGIG (reference sequence). This CDR3 has 14 residues. The V segment lost 0 bases and the J segment 4 bases; nucleotides outside the gene matches: 4. The entire variable domain, with the rest obtained from reference TRBV30 and TRBJ2-5, is as follows: SQTIHQWPATLVQPVGSPLSLECTVEGTSNPNLYWYRQAAGRGLQLLFYSVGIGQISSEVPQNLSASRPQDRQFILSSKKLLLSDSGFYLCAWSVAGGRETQYFGPGTRLLVL.

The J gene is TRBJ2-2, the V gene TRBV10-2; 7 positions match TRBD1. The germline V gene has CDR1 WSHSY and CDR2 SAAADI. The CDR3 length is 18 residues. V dropped 7 bases and J dropped 7; count of bases not matched to a gene: 21. DNA for the CDR3: TGCGCCAGCAATACGCCTATCCGGGACAGAAAGGGGAGCGGGGAGCTGTTTTTT. This encodes CASNTPIRDRKGSGELFF.

This clonotype was detected only a few times. The chain uses TRBV6-1 and TRBJ2-7; tentative D call: TRBD2 (6 bases). The CDR3 totals 15 residues. Germline assignment: CDR1 MNHNS and CDR2 SASEGT. V was cut by 6 bases and J by 4 bases, with 19 bases left in between. CDR3 loop: CASSKSGTGTYEQYF. The DNA for the CDR3 is TGTGCCAGCAGCAAATCCGGGACGGGGACTTACGAGCAGTACTTC.

This clonotype was seen at least ten times. The gene calls are TRBV12-5 and TRBJ2-1, with D perhaps being TRBD1 or TRBD2 (5 bases each). The ends were cut back, 5 bases at V and 5 bases at J, with 13 bases in the middle. This CDR3 is 14 amino acids long. CDR1 is LGHNT and CDR2 is FRNRAP in the germline V gene. For the CDR3, the DNA is TGTGCTAGTGGTGACTCCGGGACCCACAATGAGCAGTTCTTC. Its protein product is CASGDSGTHNEQFF.

This rearrangement joins TRBV27 to TRBJ1-1, with D unresolved. The germline V gene encodes CDR1 MNHEY and CDR2 SMNVEV (reference sequence). The V end lost 5 bases, the J end lost 7 bases, and 11 bases lay between the germline ends. This CDR3 contains 12 residues. The CDR3 DNA sequence: TGTGCCAGCAGTCCCTTGTGGGGTGAAGCTTTCTTT. Its translation is CASSPLWGEAFF.

In its sample, this clonotype was seen many times. The J gene is TRBJ2-2, the V gene TRBV7-8, with D unclear. V was pared by 5 bases and J by 3 bases, with 7 bases between. The CDR3 is made up of 13 amino acids. The germline CDR1 and CDR2 sequences are SGHVS and FQNEAQ. The CDR3 protein is CASSPSYTGELFF. CDR3 nucleotides: TGTGCCAGCAGCCCAAGCTACACCGGGGAGCTGTTTTTT.

Only one count was recorded for this clonotype. J is TRBJ2-1 and V is TRBV20-1, with D unresolved. The germline V gene has CDR1 DFQATT and CDR2 SNEGSKA (reference sequence). Trimming cost V 3 bases and J 8 bases, with 11 bases left between them. This CDR3 is built from 12 residues. The CDR3 DNA reads TGCAGTGCTAGTGGGTCTTTCGATGAGCAGTTCTTC. Translated, it gives CSASGSFDEQFF.

V is TRBV29-1 and J is TRBJ2-7; 9 bases match TRBD1. The CDR3 runs to 13 residues. Germline V gene sequence: CDR1 SQVTM, CDR2 ANQGSEA. J was trimmed by 0 bases and V by 7 bases; bases with no gene match: 4. For the CDR3, the DNA is TGCAGCGGCCGGGGACAGGGCTCCTACGAGCAGTACTTC. It specifies CSGRGQGSYEQYF.

This chain uses TRBV19 with TRBJ2-2, with 8 bases matching TRBD1. From germline, CDR1 is LNHDA and CDR2 SQIVND (reference sequence). V shed 6 bases and J 6 bases; nucleotides not matched to a gene: 12. The CDR3 runs 16 residues. This CDR3 is CASSEQGAFRPGELFF. The CDR3 nucleotides are TGTGCCAGTAGCGAGCAGGGGGCGTTCAGGCCCGGGGAGCTGTTTTTT.

The V gene is TRBV6-1, the J gene TRBJ2-7; perhaps TRBD1 as D (5 bases). This CDR3 contains 13 residues. Trimming took 9 bases from V and 4 from J, leaving 16 bases between them. CDR1 MNHNS and CDR2 SASEGT come from the germline V gene. CDR3 nucleotide sequence: TGTGCCAGTCGGCAGGGTACCATATACGAGCAGTACTTC. It encodes CASRQGTIYEQYF.

The CDR3, as DNA: TGTGCCAGCAGTTCAGTGCCACATGAAAAACTGTTTTTT. Amino acids: CASSSVPHEKLFF. V and J are TRBV12-3 or TRBV12-4 and TRBJ1-4; the D is unclear. This CDR3 region has 13 residues. V was cut by 4 bases and J by 6 bases, with 9 bases left in between.

The V gene is TRBV5-1, the J gene TRBJ2-1; D is ambiguous. V dropped 6 bases and J dropped 5 bases, with 15 bases sitting between them. The CDR3 consists of 14 residues. CDR1 is SGHRS and CDR2 is YFSETQ in the germline V gene. The CDR3 DNA reads TGCGCCAGCAACCCAGCAGGCTCGGACAATGAGCAGTTCTTC. The encoded protein is CASNPAGSDNEQFF.

The chain is built from TRBV20-1 and TRBJ1-5, with TRBD1 as a possible D gene (5 bases). CDR3 length: 17 residues. Germline-derived CDR1 and CDR2 are DFQATT and SNEGSKA (reference sequence). V was pared by 0 bases and J by 0 bases, with 15 bases between. DNA of the CDR3: TGCAGTGCTAGAGATCTTCGGGGCTCGGGTAGCAATCAGCCCCAGCATTTT. Its protein product is CSARDLRGSGSNQPQHF.

Comment on this clonotype: A single base separates this from a much larger clone, so it may be a read error. V usage is TRBV7-2 and J usage is TRBJ2-1; TRBD1 is a possible D gene (6 bases). Deletions cut 5 bases from V and 3 bases from J, with 20 bases between. Germline V CDR1 and CDR2: SGHTA, FQGNSA. The CDR3 extends over 17 amino acids. CDR3 bases: TGTGCCAGCAGCCAGTTCCTCCGACAGGCTAGCTACAATGAGCAGTTCTTC. Translating gives CASSQFLRQASYNEQFF.

This clonotype appeared a few times. This rearrangement joins TRBV3-1 to TRBJ2-1; 8 bases are a match to TRBD2. V lost 1 base, J lost 0 bases, and 5 bases stayed unmatched. The CDR3 extends over 17 amino acids. Germline loops: CDR1 LGHDT, CDR2 YNNKEL (reference sequence). The CDR3 loop is CASSQVTSGSSYNEQFF. The CDR3, as DNA: TGTGCCAGCAGCCAAGTAACTAGCGGCAGCTCCTACAATGAGCAGTTCTTC.

This rearrangement joins TRBV7-9 to TRBJ2-7, with TRBD2 identical over 14 bases. The V gene's germline CDR1 is SEHNR and CDR2 FQNEAQ (reference sequence). The CDR3 runs to 20 residues. The trim removed 5 bases at V and 3 bases at J, leaving 18 bases unmatched. The CDR3 here is CASSQTNRGAGLAGVYEQYF. The CDR3 DNA reads as TGTGCCAGCAGCCAAACGAATCGGGGCGCGGGACTAGCGGGAGTCTACGAGCAGTACTTC.

The chain employs TRBV6-2 or TRBV6-3 and TRBJ2-5; TRBD1 matches 7 bases. V lost 2 bases, J lost 5 bases, and 5 bases stayed unmatched. The germline V gene encodes CDR1 MNHEY and CDR2 SVGEGT. The CDR3 contains 14 residues. The DNA of the CDR3 is TGTGCCAGCAGTTACGCAGACAGGGCTGAGACCCAGTACTTC. This codes for CASSYADRAETQYF.

The rearrangement uses TRBV6-2 or TRBV6-3 and TRBJ2-2, with D perhaps being TRBD1 or TRBD2 (5 bases each). Germline assignment: CDR1 MNHEY and CDR2 SVGEGT. The V end was cut by 5 bases, the J end by 5 bases, with 21 bases between. The CDR3 has 17 residues. The DNA for the CDR3 is TGTGCCAGCAGTCCGATGATCCGGGACGTCATAACCGGGGAGCTGTTTTTT. It codes for CASSPMIRDVITGELFF.

This sequence joins TRBV6-2 or TRBV6-3 and TRBJ2-7; D unresolved. Trimming pared 3 bases from V and 2 bases from J, leaving 14 bases between. The CDR3 sequence is 15 residues long. Germline V CDR1 and CDR2: MNHEY, SVGEGT. CDR3 coding DNA: TGTGCCAGCAGTTATGCCCCCGGGTACACCTACGAGCAGTACTTC. Translated, it gives CASSYAPGYTYEQYF.

This chain connects TRBV10-3 to TRBJ1-1; possible D gene TRBD1, 6 bases. The germline V gene encodes CDR1 ENHRY and CDR2 SYGVKD. The CDR3 has 13 residues. V lost 10 bases and J 3 bases, leaving 15 bases between the germline ends. In DNA form, the CDR3 reads TGTGCCACGGTCACAGGGAATTACACTGAAGCTTTCTTT. It yields the protein CATVTGNYTEAFF.

A word on this clonotype: One end of the junction varies from germline; a read error may be responsible. The CDR3 DNA is TGTGCCAGCAGTGACACCGGGACAATCCTCGGATTT. Protein sequence: CASSDTGTILGF. The rearrangement uses TRBV25-1 and TRBJ1-4; D possibly corresponds to TRBD1 (6 bases). The CDR3 extends over 12 amino acids. The germline CDR1 and CDR2 sequences are MGHDK and SYGVNS.

The chain joins TRBV4-1 to TRBJ2-7; D remains unclear. V lost 0 bases and J 6 bases, leaving 6 bases between the germline ends. This CDR3 region has 12 residues. The V gene's germline CDR1 is MGHRA and CDR2 YSYEKL. CDR3 loop: CASSQDEVEQYF. The DNA for the CDR3 is TGCGCCAGCAGCCAAGATGAAGTCGAGCAGTACTTC.

A few counts support this clonotype. The junction and the germline gene differ at one end; a read error may be behind it. The rearrangement joins TRBV4-1 to TRBJ2-3; TRBD2 matches 7 bases. This CDR3 comprises 15 residues. Per the germline V gene, CDR1 is MGHRA and CDR2 is YSYEKL. The CDR3 DNA sequence: TGTGCCAGCAGGCCTCAAGCGGGAAGAGGGGATACGCAGTATTTT. This translates into CASRPQAGRGDTQYF.

This clonotype was seen only once. The rearrangement links TRBV20-1 to TRBJ2-5; TRBD2 is a possible D gene (6 bases). V dropped 2 bases and J dropped 5 bases, with 12 bases sitting between them. The V gene's germline CDR1 is DFQATT and CDR2 SNEGSKA (reference sequence). The CDR3 runs to 13 residues. The CDR3 region is CSARRDFVETQYF. In DNA form, the CDR3 reads TGCAGTGCTAGAAGGGACTTCGTGGAGACCCAGTACTTC.

As DNA, the CDR3 is TGTGCCAGCAGTTCAGGACTAGCGGGCTCCGAGCAGTACGTC. Translation gives CASSSGLAGSEQYV. The rearrangement joins TRBV6-8 to TRBJ2-7; 11 bases align to TRBD2. Germline V gives CDR1 MNHGY, CDR2 SAAAGT. The CDR3 has 14 amino acids. The V and J ends lost 4 bases and 6 bases, in that order; junction bases with no gene match: 5.

This chain connects TRBV7-8 to TRBJ2-3; D unclear. Per germline, CDR1 SGHVS and CDR2 FQNEAQ. Between the trimmed V and J ends, which lost 6 bases and 2 bases, there was a span of 12 bases. CDR3 length: 14 residues. CDR3 sequence (DNA): TGTGCCAGCAGTCGCTCAGGAAACACAGATACGCAGTATTTT. Its protein product is CASSRSGNTDTQYF.

V gene TRBV7-2 combines with J gene TRBJ2-1, with D possibly being TRBD2 (6 bases). Trimming shortened V by 5 bases and J by 12 bases, and 20 bases separated the two germline ends. Germline lookup yields CDR1 SGHTA and CDR2 FQGNSA. This CDR3 region has 14 residues. CDR3: CASSLSFGGVGQFF. The DNA for the CDR3 is TGTGCCAGCAGCCTTAGTTTCGGGGGAGTCGGGCAGTTCTTC.

This clonotype occurred once. The V call is TRBV12-3 or TRBV12-4, the J call TRBJ1-3; D remains unclear. Trimming stripped 4 bases from V and 6 bases from J, with 7 bases between. The CDR3 is made up of 12 amino acids. The CDR3 is CASSWTVNTIYF. The CDR3 DNA follows: TGTGCCAGCAGTTGGACGGTAAACACCATATATTTT.

This clonotype was seen many times. The chain combines TRBV7-9 with TRBJ2-2; 7 bases match TRBD1. Trimming at V came to 2 bases and at J to 3 bases, leaving 3 bases not matched to a gene. Per the germline V gene, CDR1 is SEHNR and CDR2 is FQNEAQ (reference sequence). The CDR3 runs 15 residues. As DNA, the CDR3 is TGTGCCAGCAGCTTAAGGGGGCCGGACACCGGGGAGCTGTTTTTT. It translates to CASSLRGPDTGELFF. The entire variable domain, with the rest obtained from reference TRBV7-9 and TRBJ2-2, is as follows: DTGVSQNPRHKITKRGQNVTFRCDPISEHNRLYWYRQTLGQGPEFLTYFQNEAQLEKSRLLSDRFSAERPKGSFSTLEIQRTEQGDSAMYLCASSLRGPDTGELFFGEGSRLTVL.

The chain links TRBV19 to TRBJ1-1; D call uncertain. Germline CDR1 LNHDA, CDR2 SQIVND (reference sequence). V was clipped by 1 base and J by 1 base, with 1 base between them. CDR3 length: 12 residues. CDR3 coding DNA: TGTGCCAGTAGTATAGGGAACACTGAAGCTTTCTTT. Its translation is CASSIGNTEAFF.